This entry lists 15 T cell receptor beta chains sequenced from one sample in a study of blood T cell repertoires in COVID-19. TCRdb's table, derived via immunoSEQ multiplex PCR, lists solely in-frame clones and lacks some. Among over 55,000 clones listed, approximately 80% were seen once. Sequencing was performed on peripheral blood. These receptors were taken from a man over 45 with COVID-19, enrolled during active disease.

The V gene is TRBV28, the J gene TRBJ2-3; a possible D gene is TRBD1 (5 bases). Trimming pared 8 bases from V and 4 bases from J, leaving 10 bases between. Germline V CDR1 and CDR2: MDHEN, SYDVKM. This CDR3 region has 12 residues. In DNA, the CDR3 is TGTGCCAGCGGATCAGGGTCAGATACGCAGTATTTT. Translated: CASGSGSDTQYF.

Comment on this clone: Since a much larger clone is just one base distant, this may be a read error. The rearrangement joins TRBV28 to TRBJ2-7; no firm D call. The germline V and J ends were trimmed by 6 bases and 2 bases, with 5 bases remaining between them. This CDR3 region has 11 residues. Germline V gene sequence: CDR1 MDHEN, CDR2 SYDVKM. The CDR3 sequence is CASSSTYEQYF. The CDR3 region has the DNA TGTGCCAGCAGCTCTACCTACGAGCAGTACTTC.

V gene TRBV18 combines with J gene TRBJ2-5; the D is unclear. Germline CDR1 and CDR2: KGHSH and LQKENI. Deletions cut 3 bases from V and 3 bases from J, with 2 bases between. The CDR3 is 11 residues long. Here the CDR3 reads CASSPKETQYF. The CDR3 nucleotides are TGTGCCAGCTCACCCAAAGAGACCCAGTACTTC.

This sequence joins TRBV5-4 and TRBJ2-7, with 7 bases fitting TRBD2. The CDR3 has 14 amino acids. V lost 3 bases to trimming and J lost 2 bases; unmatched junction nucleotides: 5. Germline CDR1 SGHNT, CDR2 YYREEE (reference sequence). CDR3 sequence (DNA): TGTGCCAGCAGCTGGGGGGGGATCGCCTACGAGCAGTACTTC. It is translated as CASSWGGIAYEQYF.

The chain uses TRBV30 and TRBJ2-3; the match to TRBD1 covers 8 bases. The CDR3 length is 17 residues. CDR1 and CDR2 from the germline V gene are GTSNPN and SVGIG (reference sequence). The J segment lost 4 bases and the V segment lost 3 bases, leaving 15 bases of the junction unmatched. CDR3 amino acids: CAWRGGLTGEYSDTQYF. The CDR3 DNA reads TGTGCCTGGAGGGGAGGATTGACAGGGGAATATTCAGATACGCAGTATTTT. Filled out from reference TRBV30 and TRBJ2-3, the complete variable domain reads SQTIHQWPATLVQPVGSPLSLECTVEGTSNPNLYWYRQAAGRGLQLLFYSVGIGQISSEVPQNLSASRPQDRQFILSSKKLLLSDSGFYLCAWRGGLTGEYSDTQYFGPGTRLTVL.

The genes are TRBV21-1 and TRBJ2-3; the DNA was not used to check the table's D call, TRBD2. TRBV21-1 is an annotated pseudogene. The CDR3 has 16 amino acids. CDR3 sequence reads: CASSKEKVNTGDTQYF. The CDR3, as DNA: TGTGCCAGCAGCAAAGAAAAGGTTAATACGGGAGATACGCAGTATTTT.

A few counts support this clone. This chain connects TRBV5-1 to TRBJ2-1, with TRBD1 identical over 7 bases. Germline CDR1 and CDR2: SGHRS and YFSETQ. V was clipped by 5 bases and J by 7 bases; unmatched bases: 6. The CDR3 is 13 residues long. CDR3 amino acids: CASRRGRGNEQFF. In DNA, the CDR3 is TGCGCCAGCAGGAGGGGGCGAGGGAATGAGCAGTTCTTC. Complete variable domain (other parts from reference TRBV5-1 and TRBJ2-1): KAGVTQTPRYLIKTRGQQVTLSCSPISGHRSVSWYQQTPGQGLQFLFEYFSETQRNKGNFPGRFSGRQFSNSRSEMNVSTLELGDSALYLCASRRGRGNEQFFGPGTRLTVL.

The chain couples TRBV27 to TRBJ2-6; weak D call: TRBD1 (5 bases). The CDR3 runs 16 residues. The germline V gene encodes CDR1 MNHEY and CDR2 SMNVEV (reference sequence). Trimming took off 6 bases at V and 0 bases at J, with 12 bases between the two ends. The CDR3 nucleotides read TGTGCCAGCAGCCAAACAGGCGTCTCTGGGGCCAACGTCCTGACTTTC. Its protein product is CASSQTGVSGANVLTF.

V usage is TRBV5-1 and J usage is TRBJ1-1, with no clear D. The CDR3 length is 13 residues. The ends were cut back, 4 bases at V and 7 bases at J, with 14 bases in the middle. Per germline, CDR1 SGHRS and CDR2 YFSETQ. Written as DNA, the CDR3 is TGCGCCAGCAGCCGGGAACCACTCAGTGAAGCTTTCTTT. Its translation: CASSREPLSEAFF. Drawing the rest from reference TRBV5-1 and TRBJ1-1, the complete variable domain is KAGVTQTPRYLIKTRGQQVTLSCSPISGHRSVSWYQQTPGQGLQFLFEYFSETQRNKGNFPGRFSGRQFSNSRSEMNVSTLELGDSALYLCASSREPLSEAFFGQGTRLTVV.

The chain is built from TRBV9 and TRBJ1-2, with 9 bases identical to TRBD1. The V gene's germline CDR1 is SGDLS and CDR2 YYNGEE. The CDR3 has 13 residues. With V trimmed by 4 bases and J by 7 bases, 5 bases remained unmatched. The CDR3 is CASSSTGGSGYTF. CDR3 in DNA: TGTGCCAGCAGCTCCACAGGGGGCTCTGGCTACACCTTC.

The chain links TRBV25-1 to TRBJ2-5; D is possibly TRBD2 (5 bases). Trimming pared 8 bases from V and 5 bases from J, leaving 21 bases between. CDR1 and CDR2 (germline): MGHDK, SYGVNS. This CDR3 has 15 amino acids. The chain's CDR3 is CASGRGPGVEETQYF. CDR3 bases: TGTGCCAGCGGCCGCGGACCCGGGGTCGAGGAGACCCAGTACTTC. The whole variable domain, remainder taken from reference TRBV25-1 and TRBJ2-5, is EADIYQTPRYLVIGTGKKITLECSQTMGHDKMYWYQQDPGMELHLIHYSYGVNSTEKGDLSSESTVSRIRTEHFPLTLESARPSHTSQYLCASGRGPGVEETQYFGPGTRLLVL.

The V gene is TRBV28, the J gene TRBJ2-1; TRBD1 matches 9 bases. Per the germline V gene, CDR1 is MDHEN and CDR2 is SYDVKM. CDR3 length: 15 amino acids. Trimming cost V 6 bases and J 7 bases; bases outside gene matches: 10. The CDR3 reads CASRRTGVGFNEQFF. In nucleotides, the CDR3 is TGTGCCAGCAGGCGGACAGGGGTCGGGTTTAATGAGCAGTTCTTC.

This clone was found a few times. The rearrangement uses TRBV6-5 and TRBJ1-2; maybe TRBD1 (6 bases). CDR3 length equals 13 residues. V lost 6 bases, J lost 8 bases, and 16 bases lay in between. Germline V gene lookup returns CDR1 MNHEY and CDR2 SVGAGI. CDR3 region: CASSVQGIDGYTF. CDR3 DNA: TGTGCCAGCAGCGTACAGGGAATCGACGGCTACACCTTC.

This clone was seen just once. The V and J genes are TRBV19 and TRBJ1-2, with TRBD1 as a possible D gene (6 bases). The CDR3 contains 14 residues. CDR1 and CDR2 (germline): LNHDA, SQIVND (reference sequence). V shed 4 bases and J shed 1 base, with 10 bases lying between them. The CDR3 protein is CASSSYRDNYGYTF. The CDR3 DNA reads TGTGCCAGTAGTAGCTACAGGGATAACTATGGCTACACCTTC.

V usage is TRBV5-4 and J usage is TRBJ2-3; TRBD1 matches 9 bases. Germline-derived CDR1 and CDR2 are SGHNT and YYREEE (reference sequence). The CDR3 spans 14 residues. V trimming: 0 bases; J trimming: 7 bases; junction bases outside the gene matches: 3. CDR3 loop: CASSLDRGQNTQYF. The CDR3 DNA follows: TGTGCCAGCAGCTTGGACAGGGGGCAAAATACGCAGTATTTT.